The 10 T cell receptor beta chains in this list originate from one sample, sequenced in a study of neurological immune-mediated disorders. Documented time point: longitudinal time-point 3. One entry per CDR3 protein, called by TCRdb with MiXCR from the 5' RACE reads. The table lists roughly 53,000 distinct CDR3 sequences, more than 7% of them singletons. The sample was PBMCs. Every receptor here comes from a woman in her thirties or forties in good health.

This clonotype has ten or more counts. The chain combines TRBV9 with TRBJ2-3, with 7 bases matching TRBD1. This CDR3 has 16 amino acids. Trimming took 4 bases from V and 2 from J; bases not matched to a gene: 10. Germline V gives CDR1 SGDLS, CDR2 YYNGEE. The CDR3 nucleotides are TGTGCCAGCAGCATAGGGGGCAGTCCCGACACAGATACGCAGTATTTT. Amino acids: CASSIGGSPDTDTQYF.

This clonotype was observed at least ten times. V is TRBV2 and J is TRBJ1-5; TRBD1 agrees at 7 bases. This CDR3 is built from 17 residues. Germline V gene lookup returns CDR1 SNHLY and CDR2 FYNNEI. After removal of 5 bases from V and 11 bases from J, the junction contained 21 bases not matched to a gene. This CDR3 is CASSQLGDSLVGSAQHF. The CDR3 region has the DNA TGTGCCAGCAGTCAATTAGGGGACAGCCTTGTAGGTTCGGCCCAGCATTTT.

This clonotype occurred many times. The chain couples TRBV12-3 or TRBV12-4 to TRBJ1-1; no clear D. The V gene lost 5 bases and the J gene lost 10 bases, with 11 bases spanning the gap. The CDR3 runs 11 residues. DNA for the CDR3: TGTGCCAGCAGTCGAGACGGGGTAGCTTTCTTT. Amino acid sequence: CASSRDGVAFF.

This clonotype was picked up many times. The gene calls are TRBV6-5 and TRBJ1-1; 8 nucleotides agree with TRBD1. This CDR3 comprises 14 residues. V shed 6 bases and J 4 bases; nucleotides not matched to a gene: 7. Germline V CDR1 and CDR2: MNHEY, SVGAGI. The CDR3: CASSPQGAATEAFF. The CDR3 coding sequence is TGTGCCAGCAGCCCGCAGGGGGCGGCCACTGAAGCTTTCTTT.

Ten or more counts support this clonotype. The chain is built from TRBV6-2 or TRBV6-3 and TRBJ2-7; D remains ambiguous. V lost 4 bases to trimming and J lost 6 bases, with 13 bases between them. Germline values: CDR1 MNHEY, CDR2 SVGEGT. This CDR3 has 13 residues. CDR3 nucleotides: TGTGCCAGCAGTTTAGGGTGGATTGTCGAGCAGTACTTC. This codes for CASSLGWIVEQYF.

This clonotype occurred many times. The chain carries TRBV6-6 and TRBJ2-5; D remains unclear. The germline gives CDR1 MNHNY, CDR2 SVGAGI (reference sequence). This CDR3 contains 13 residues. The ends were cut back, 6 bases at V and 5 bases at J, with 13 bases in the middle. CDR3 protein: CASSNDRMETQYF. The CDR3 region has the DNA TGTGCCAGCAGCAACGATCGTATGGAGACCCAGTACTTC.

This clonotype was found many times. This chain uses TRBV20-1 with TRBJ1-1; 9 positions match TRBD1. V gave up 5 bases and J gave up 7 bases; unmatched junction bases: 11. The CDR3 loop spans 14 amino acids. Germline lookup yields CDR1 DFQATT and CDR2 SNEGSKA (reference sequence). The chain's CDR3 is CSARKQGAEGEAFF. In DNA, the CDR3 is TGCAGTGCTCGCAAACAGGGGGCAGAAGGTGAAGCTTTCTTT.

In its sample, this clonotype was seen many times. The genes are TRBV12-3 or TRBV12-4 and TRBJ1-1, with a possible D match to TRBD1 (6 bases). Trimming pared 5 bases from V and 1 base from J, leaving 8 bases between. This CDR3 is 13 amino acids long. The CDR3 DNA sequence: TGTGCCAGCAGTACAGGGCCGAACACTGAAGCTTTCTTT. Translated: CASSTGPNTEAFF.

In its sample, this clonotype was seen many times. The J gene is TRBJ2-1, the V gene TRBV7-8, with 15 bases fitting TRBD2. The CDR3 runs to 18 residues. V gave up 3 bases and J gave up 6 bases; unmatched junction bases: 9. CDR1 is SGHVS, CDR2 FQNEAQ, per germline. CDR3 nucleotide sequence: TGTGCCAGCAGCTTTCGGGGACTAGCGGGGGGTATGGTCAATGAGCAGTTCTTC. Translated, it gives CASSFRGLAGGMVNEQFF.

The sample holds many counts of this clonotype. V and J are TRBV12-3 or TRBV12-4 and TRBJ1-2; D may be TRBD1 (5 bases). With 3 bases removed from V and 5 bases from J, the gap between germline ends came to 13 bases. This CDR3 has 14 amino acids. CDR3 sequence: CASSFKGTGYGYTF. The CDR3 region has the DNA TGTGCCAGCAGTTTTAAGGGGACGGGGTATGGCTACACCTTC.